Listed below are T cell receptor beta chains from one sample, sequenced in a study of CD8 T cells in ankylosing spondylitis. TCRdb independently ran MiXCR on the 5' RACE reads; one entry per CDR3 protein. The sample yields some 200,000 distinct CDR3 sequences, around 6.6% seen once. The sample comprised blood, either unsorted or a sorted T cell fraction (not recorded which). These receptors originate from a male donor with ankylosing spondylitis. The conserved cysteine and the conserved F or W are not part of the CDR3 here.

v_call	j_call	cdr3_aa
TRBV7-9	TRBJ2-1	ASSLPADGSSYNEQF
TRBV5-1	TRBJ1-5	ASSFGGVGQPQH
TRBV4-3	TRBJ2-3	ASSQWTGGADTQY
TRBV13	TRBJ2-7	ASSFRGTTIYEQY
TRBV15	TRBJ2-1	ATSSPGQGGGEQF
TRBV28	TRBJ2-1	ASSRLSGVMNEQF
TRBV30	TRBJ2-7	ACEVQEDEQY
TRBV10-1	TRBJ2-1	ASSESIAGGPEF
TRBV7-8	TRBJ1-1	ASSPLRWTEAF
TRBV6-1	TRBJ2-7	ASSRTRTQGYEQY
TRBV9	TRBJ1-2	ASSAGTRRGYT
TRBV28	TRBJ2-2	ASTAGQGDAGELF
TRBV5-1	TRBJ2-7	ASRPIDGPSYEQY
TRBV12-3/TRBV12-4	TRBJ1-5	ASSFGGGGNQPQH
TRBV29-1	TRBJ1-5	SVEGDSQNQPQH
TRBV10-2	TRBJ2-1	ATRPGDEQF
TRBV5-1	TRBJ2-1	ASRGSEQF
TRBV6-2/TRBV6-3	TRBJ2-1	ASSLGPWGEINNEQF
TRBV7-2	TRBJ2-2	ASCEGVLVNTGELF
TRBV7-2	TRBJ2-3	ASSPRASLYSTDTQY
TRBV15	TRBJ1-4	ATSSTSGGGEKLF
TRBV6-4	TRBJ2-7	ASSDSPSGMDEQY
TRBV12-3/TRBV12-4	TRBJ1-2	ASIGLHAGQGSGYT
TRBV4-3	TRBJ1-1	ASSPHGGGAGTRYTEAF
TRBV20-1	TRBJ2-7	SAASVRTYEQY
TRBV4-3	TRBJ2-6	ASSLGTAGANVLT
TRBV28	TRBJ1-4	ASSLRRGATNEKLF
TRBV10-2	TRBJ2-1	ASSERGPRYEQF
TRBV20-1	TRBJ2-7	SARDAEGPLYEQY
TRBV4-2	TRBJ1-6	ASSQAVLSPLH
TRBV27	TRBJ1-1	ASSHLWDLTMNTEAF
TRBV4-3	TRBJ2-1	ASSPDDGSYNEQF
TRBV2	TRBJ2-1	ASSQGMEGRGNEQF
TRBV20-1	TRBJ2-3	SARVPPGLYTDTQY
TRBV13	TRBJ2-7	ASSFRKYEQY
TRBV29-1	TRBJ1-2	SVVGNLGYGYT
TRBV9	TRBJ1-4	ASSEQGATNEKLF
TRBV28	TRBJ2-7	ASSSPGGGRDYEQY
TRBV9	TRBJ2-3	ASSGRTVSTDTQY
TRBV4-1	TRBJ2-7	ASSQKSGRSIEQY
TRBV7-8	TRBJ1-5	ASNPTGRGDQPQH
TRBV7-9	TRBJ2-3	ASSFRLAGEGDTQY